These 13 T cell receptor beta chains were all obtained from the same sample, sequenced in a study of blood T cells in healthy people across ages. The use of a sample-barcoded 5' primer and a J-beta primer mix characterized a second PCR of about 6 to 11 cycles. TCRdb called the 5' RACE reads again in MiXCR, with one record for every CDR3 protein. Of 1.4 million or so distinct CDR3 sequences detected, 40% to 45% appear once; the ten largest clones hold over 3.5%. What was sequenced was blood. Source of these receptors: a young woman in good health.

The J gene is TRBJ2-1, the V gene TRBV5-1; possibly TRBD1 for D (8 bases). Between the trimmed V and J ends, which lost 3 bases and 6 bases, there was a span of 22 bases. CDR1 is SGHRS and CDR2 is YFSETQ in the germline V gene. The CDR3 length is 17 residues. CDR3 DNA sequence: TGCGCCAGCAGCTCGGGGACAGGCCAGCGGGATGGCAATGAGCAGTTCTTC. This sequence encodes CASSSGTGQRDGNEQFF.

The chain links TRBV25-1 to TRBJ1-2; 9 bases match TRBD1. Trimming removed 2 bases from V and 4 bases from J; junction bases left unmatched: 11. CDR3 length equals 17 residues. Germline loops: CDR1 MGHDK, CDR2 SYGVNS. The CDR3 DNA is TGTGCCAGCAGTGAAACCGGGGACAGGGCGCAGGCCTATGGCTACACCTTC. Translation gives CASSETGDRAQAYGYTF.

The chain has TRBV6-6 and TRBJ2-5; D not resolved. The CDR3 covers 15 residues. Germline lookup yields CDR1 MNHNY and CDR2 SVGAGI (reference sequence). V was cut by 7 bases and J by 11 bases, with 26 bases left in between. The CDR3 protein is CASTPKRGEVDEQYF. The CDR3 DNA reads TGTGCCAGCACCCCAAAGCGAGGTGAGGTGGATGAGCAGTACTTC.

Many counts were recorded for this clonotype. V gene TRBV10-3 combines with J gene TRBJ2-5; no clear D gene. CDR1 is ENHRY and CDR2 is SYGVKD in the germline V gene. V was pared by 2 bases and J by 5 bases, with 18 bases between. CDR3 size: 16 residues. This CDR3 is CAISERSASYLETQYF. CDR3 in DNA: TGTGCCATCAGTGAGAGATCGGCCTCATATTTGGAGACCCAGTACTTC.

V and J are TRBV7-2 and TRBJ2-5, with 7 bases aligning to TRBD1. The assigned J gene may be wrong: the sequence end matches TRBJ2-7 better. The CDR3 has 16 residues. Germline V CDR1 and CDR2: SGHTA, FQGNSA. CDR3 residues: CASSLDLGGHSYEQYF. The CDR3 DNA sequence: TGTGCCAGCAGCTTAGATTTAGGGGGCCACTCCTACGAGCAGTACTTC.

The genes are TRBV5-1 and TRBJ2-1; a possible D gene is TRBD2 (5 bases). This CDR3 region has 15 residues. V was cut by 2 bases and J by 6 bases, with 15 bases left in between. From germline, CDR1 is SGHRS and CDR2 YFSETQ. CDR3 nucleotide sequence: TGCGCCAGCAGCTTAGGTGGGAGAGAATCCAATGAGCAGTTCTTC. Residues: CASSLGGRESNEQFF.

The genes are TRBV15 and TRBJ1-2; D unresolved. The V and J ends lost 3 bases and 5 bases respectively, with 13 bases between them. CDR3 length equals 14 residues. Germline V gene data show CDR1 as LNHNV and CDR2 as YYDKDF (reference sequence). The CDR3 DNA reads as TGTGCCACCAGCAGTCTGCCCGGAAGGTATGGCTACACCTTC. Translation gives CATSSLPGRYGYTF.

This clonotype was counted only a few times. V usage is TRBV7-2 and J usage is TRBJ2-3; tentatively, D is TRBD1 or TRBD2 (5 bases each). The length of the CDR3 is 16 residues. The germline CDR1 and CDR2 sequences are SGHTA and FQGNSA. Between the trimmed V and J ends, which lost 2 bases and 8 bases, there was a span of 20 bases. The CDR3 spells CASSLLSRRGVGTQYF. CDR3 DNA: TGTGCCAGCAGCTTACTCTCTCGTCGAGGGGTGGGTACGCAGTATTTT.

This clonotype has more than one count but fewer than ten. This chain joins TRBV27 and TRBJ2-3; TRBD1 agrees at 8 bases. Germline loops: CDR1 MNHEY, CDR2 SMNVEV (reference sequence). This CDR3 is 16 amino acids long. The V and J ends lost 6 bases and 4 bases, in that order; junction bases with no gene match: 12. The CDR3 DNA reads as TGTGCCAGCAGGACCCCAAGGACAGGGAGGCCAGATACGCAGTATTTT. Amino acid sequence: CASRTPRTGRPDTQYF.

A few counts support this clonotype. The J gene is TRBJ2-1, the V gene TRBV18; 10 positions match TRBD2. The CDR3 loop spans 15 amino acids. J was trimmed by 5 bases and V by 3 bases; bases with no gene match: 4. Germline V CDR1 and CDR2: KGHSH, LQKENI. CDR3 in amino acids: CASSPGLANHNEQFF. The CDR3 DNA reads TGTGCCAGCTCACCGGGACTAGCGAACCACAATGAGCAGTTCTTC.

This chain joins TRBV3-1 and TRBJ2-7, with a possible D match to TRBD2 (5 bases). The DNA end is more similar to TRBJ2-5, so the J call may be wrong. Germline V gives CDR1 LGHDT, CDR2 YNNKEL (reference sequence). This CDR3 has 14 amino acids. The chain's CDR3 is CASSQSGDQETQYF. For the CDR3, the DNA is TGTGCCAGCAGCCAATCCGGGGATCAAGAGACCCAGTACTTC.

This sequence joins TRBV12-3 or TRBV12-4 and TRBJ1-3; D is unclear. Between the trimmed V and J ends, which lost 3 bases and 3 bases, there was a span of 12 bases. This CDR3 has 15 residues. CDR3 in DNA: TGTGCCAGCAGTTTCCCCGGGGTACTTGGAAACACCATATATTTT. Translated, it gives CASSFPGVLGNTIYF.

This clonotype was seen a few times. The CDR3 is CASSLPGTGGNEKLFF. The DNA of the CDR3 is TGCGCCAGCAGCTTGCCGGGGACAGGCGGGAATGAAAAACTGTTTTTT. The chain joins TRBV5-1 to TRBJ1-4; 8 positions agree with TRBD1. Germline V gives CDR1 SGHRS, CDR2 YFSETQ. V gave up 1 base and J gave up 5 bases; unmatched junction bases: 7. This CDR3 region has 16 residues.